This TCR beta chain was documented in a study of CD8 T cells in ankylosing spondylitis. Findings and caveats of the study: In synovial fluid and blood from reactive arthritis, some motif variants were previously reported. Reports say disease-linked clones showed up significantly more in matched ankylosing spondylitis synovial fluid. What seemed typical of ankylosing spondylitis blood was a TCR beta motif built from eight highly homologous variants.

This clonotype occurred many times. The antigen remains unidentified. Quantitative 5'-RACE with molecular barcodes produced the TCR beta libraries. TCRdb reanalysed the 5' RACE reads using MiXCR and keeps one entry per CDR3 protein. There are about 260,000 distinct CDR3 sequences in the sample; around 19% occur only once, and roughly 7.4% lies in the top ten. The source is a male donor with ankylosing spondylitis or in good health (not recorded which). Sequencing was carried out using blood, either unsorted or a sorted T cell fraction (not recorded which).

CDR3: CSAIQRWDEQYV. CDR3 DNA sequence: TGCAGTGCTATTCAGCGCTGGGACGAGCAGTACGTC. The chain links TRBV20-1 to TRBJ2-7; the D is unclear. Germline assignment: CDR1 DFQATT and CDR2 SNEGSKA (reference sequence). Trimming removed 4 bases from V and 5 bases from J, with 12 bases in between. This CDR3 has 12 residues.